Listed below are T cell receptor beta chains from one sample, sequenced in a study of shared clonotypes between healthy human individuals. Libraries were prepared by immunoSEQ multiplex PCR; TCRdb keeps only in-frame clonotypes and omits some of them. The data contain about 680,000 clones, 92% of them seen just once; the ten biggest clones take up approximately 25%. The sample taken for sequencing was naive CD8+ T cells sorted from blood. The source is a man aged 25-45 years in good health. The CDR3 runs from the conserved cysteine through the conserved F or W. Fields, in order: V gene, D gene, J gene, clone size, CDR3 DNA, CDR3 protein. The D gene is left open where the match is weak. The size of a clone is reported for some rows only, either as once, few or many, or as a class for expanded clones.

TRBV11-2,.,TRBJ2-1,once,TGTGCCAGCAGCTTGGAGGGCCCCTACAATGAGCAGTTCTTC,CASSLEGPYNEQFF
TRBV5-1,TRBD2,TRBJ2-7,.,TGCGCCAGCAGCCCGGACGGACTAGTTTCAGCGGTATCCTACGAGCAGTACTTC,CASSPDGLVSAVSYEQYF
TRBV10-3,TRBD2,TRBJ2-1,.,TGTGCCATCAGTGTGCTAGCGGAATACAATGAGCAGTTCTTC,CAISVLAEYNEQFF
TRBV6-6,.,TRBJ2-7,.,TGTGCCACCCGCGACAGTAGCTCCTACGAGCAGTACTTC,CATRDSSSYEQYF
TRBV5-4,.,TRBJ2-1,.,TGTGCCAGCAGCGAGGGGGACTTAGCAGGGTACAATGAGCAGTTCTTC,CASSEGDLAGYNEQFF
TRBV30,.,TRBJ1-2,.,TGTGCCTGGAGTACAGGGACCCACTATGGCTACACCTTC,CAWSTGTHYGYTF
TRBV11-2,.,TRBJ2-1,.,TGTGCCAGCAGCTTAGGCCATCAGGGGCGTCGCTACAATGAGCAGTTCTTC,CASSLGHQGRRYNEQFF
TRBV5-4,.,TRBJ2-1,.,TGTGCCAGCAGCCCCCGACAAGTTAACAATGAGCAGTTCTTC,CASSPRQVNNEQFF
TRBV28,TRBD1,TRBJ2-1,.,TGTGCCAGCAGTTTATTCGAACAGGGGCCTAATGAGCAGTTCTTC,CASSLFEQGPNEQFF
TRBV7-8,TRBD2,TRBJ2-7,once,TGTGCCAGCAGCTTAGCGACAACAGTAGCGGGTATGGGGTACGAGCAGTACTTC,CASSLATTVAGMGYEQYF
TRBV27,.,TRBJ2-5,.,TGTGCCAGCAGCAAATTCCGGGTCCGGGGGGAGACCCAGTACTTC,CASSKFRVRGETQYF
TRBV27,TRBD1,TRBJ2-5,.,TGTGCCAGCAGTCCACCGGACAGGGGGCTAGAGACCCAGTACTTC,CASSPPDRGLETQYF
TRBV18,.,TRBJ2-6,.,TGTGCCAGCTCACCATCCGGTTCTGGGGCCAACGTCCTGACTTTC,CASSPSGSGANVLTF
TRBV9,TRBD2,TRBJ2-3,once,TGTGCCAGCAGCGTAGAACAGGGACTAGCGGCAGATACGCAGTATTTT,CASSVEQGLAADTQYF
TRBV11-2,TRBD2,TRBJ2-7,.,TGTGCCAGCAGCTTAGCGGGGGCGGGAGGGGGAGCCTACGAGCAGTACTTC,CASSLAGAGGGAYEQYF
TRBV29-1,.,TRBJ2-3,.,TGCAGCGTTGAAGATCCCCCTGGACAGATCACAGATACGCAGTATTTT,CSVEDPPGQITDTQYF
TRBV28,.,TRBJ2-1,.,TGTGCCAGCAGTTTGTGGGGCGGTGAGCAGTTCTTC,CASSLWGGEQFF
TRBV5-4,.,TRBJ2-2,few,TGTGCCAGCAGCTTGCGACACACCGGGGAGCTGTTTTTT,CASSLRHTGELFF
TRBV10-3,TRBD1,TRBJ1-5,.,TGTGCCATCAGTGGGACAGGGGTGGGTAGCAATCAGCCCCAGCATTTT,CAISGTGVGSNQPQHF
TRBV5-4,TRBD2,TRBJ2-3,.,TGTGCCAGCAGCCCGGGACTAGCGGGAGGGCCTGCAGATACGCAGTATTTT,CASSPGLAGGPADTQYF
TRBV7-8,.,TRBJ1-2,once,TGTGCCAGCAGCCCTGGCGTGATAGGAGGAGCTAACTATGGCTACACCTTC,CASSPGVIGGANYGYTF
TRBV6-5,.,TRBJ1-1,.,TGTGCCAGCAGCTCAGGTGGAGGGGTTGAAGCTTTCTTT,CASSSGGGVEAFF
TRBV6-1,.,TRBJ2-1,.,TGTGCCAGCAGTGAAGCAGGGCAGGGTCTAGGGCAGTTCTTC,CASSEAGQGLGQFF
TRBV7-9,.,TRBJ2-7,once,TGTGCCAGCAGCCCCCTTAACAGAGGGGCGTACGAGCAGTACTTC,CASSPLNRGAYEQYF
TRBV4-3,.,TRBJ2-4,.,TGCGCCAGCAGCCAAGATTTCGTTCCCAAAAACATTCAGTACTTC,CASSQDFVPKNIQYF
TRBV28,.,TRBJ2-7,many,TGTGCCAGCGGCTGGACCTACGAGCAGTACTTC,CASGWTYEQYF
TRBV27,.,TRBJ1-1,.,TGTGCCAGCACCTCCCTCCCAGTGAACACTGAAGCTTTCTTT,CASTSLPVNTEAFF
TRBV2,TRBD1,TRBJ1-4,.,TGTGCCAGCAGTTGGGACAGGGAGGGCACTAATGAAAAACTGTTTTTT,CASSWDREGTNEKLFF
TRBV5-1,.,TRBJ2-1,.,TGCGCCAGCAGCGCCGCCTACAATGAGCAGTTCTTC,CASSAAYNEQFF
TRBV7-9,.,TRBJ2-5,.,TGTGCCAGCAGCTTTCAATTCAGGGGACAAGAGACCCAGTACTTC,CASSFQFRGQETQYF
TRBV15,TRBD2,TRBJ2-1,.,TGTGCCACCAGCAGGTGGAGCGGGAGTGACAATGAGCAGTTCTTC,CATSRWSGSDNEQFF
TRBV9,TRBD1,TRBJ2-5,.,TGTGCCAGCAGCAAACCGACAGGGACCGGGGAGACCCAGTACTTC,CASSKPTGTGETQYF
TRBV25-1,TRBD2,TRBJ2-1,.,TGTGCCAGCAGTGAAACGAAACCCAGCGGGAGGACCAACAATGAGCAGTTCTTC,CASSETKPSGRTNNEQFF
TRBV7-8,.,TRBJ2-7,once,TGTGCTATAAGGATAGGGACAGAGCAGTACTTC,CAIRIGTEQYF
TRBV7-9,TRBD1,TRBJ2-7,.,TGTGCCAGCAGCCCACGACAGGGGGCCCCCTACGAGCAGTACTTC,CASSPRQGAPYEQYF
TRBV7-9,TRBD1,TRBJ1-4,.,TGTGCCAGCAGCTCAAGAGGGGGACAGGGCTACGAAAAACTGTTTTTT,CASSSRGGQGYEKLFF
TRBV6-1,.,TRBJ2-3,.,TGTGCCAGCAGTGAATTGAGGTACGGGGATACGCAGTATTTT,CASSELRYGDTQYF